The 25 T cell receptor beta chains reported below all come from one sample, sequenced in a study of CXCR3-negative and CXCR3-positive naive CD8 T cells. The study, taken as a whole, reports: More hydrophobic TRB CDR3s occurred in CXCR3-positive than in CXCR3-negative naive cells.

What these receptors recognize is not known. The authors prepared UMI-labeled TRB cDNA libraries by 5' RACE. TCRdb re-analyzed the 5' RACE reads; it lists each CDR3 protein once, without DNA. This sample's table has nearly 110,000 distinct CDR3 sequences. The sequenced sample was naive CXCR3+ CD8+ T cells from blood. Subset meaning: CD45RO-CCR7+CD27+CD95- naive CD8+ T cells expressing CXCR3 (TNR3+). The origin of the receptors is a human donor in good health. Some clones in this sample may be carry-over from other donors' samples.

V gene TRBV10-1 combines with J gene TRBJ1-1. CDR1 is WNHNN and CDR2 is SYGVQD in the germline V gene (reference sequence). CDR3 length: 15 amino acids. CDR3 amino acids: CASRGLRGCNTEAFF.

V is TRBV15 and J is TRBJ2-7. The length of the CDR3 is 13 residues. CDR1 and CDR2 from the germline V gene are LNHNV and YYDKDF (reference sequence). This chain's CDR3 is CATSESNSYEQYF. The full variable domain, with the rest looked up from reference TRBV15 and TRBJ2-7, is DAMVIQNPRYQVTQFGKPVTLSCSQTLNHNVMYWYQQKSSQAPKLLFHYYDKDFNNEADTPDNFQSRRPNTSFCFLDIRSPGLGDTAMYLCATSESNSYEQYFGPGTRLTVT.

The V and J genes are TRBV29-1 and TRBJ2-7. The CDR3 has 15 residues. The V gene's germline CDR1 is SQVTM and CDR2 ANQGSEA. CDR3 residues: CSVEVPDRSSYEQYF.

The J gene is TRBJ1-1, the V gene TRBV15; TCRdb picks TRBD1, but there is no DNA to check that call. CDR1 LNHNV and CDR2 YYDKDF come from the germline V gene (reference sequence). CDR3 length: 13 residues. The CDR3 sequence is CATSRDRGVEAFF.

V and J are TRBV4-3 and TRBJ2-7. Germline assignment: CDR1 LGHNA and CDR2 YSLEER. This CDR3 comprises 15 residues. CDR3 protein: CASSQTYGFTYEQYF.

The CDR3 loop reads CASSYGDSAEQFF. This rearrangement joins TRBV6-5 to TRBJ2-1; TCRdb proposes TRBD2, but this gene call is untestable without DNA. In germline, CDR1 is MNHEY, CDR2 SVGAGI. CDR3 size: 13 residues.

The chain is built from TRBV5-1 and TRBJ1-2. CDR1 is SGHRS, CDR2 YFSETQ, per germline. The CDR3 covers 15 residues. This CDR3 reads CASSRSPSSPGGYTF.

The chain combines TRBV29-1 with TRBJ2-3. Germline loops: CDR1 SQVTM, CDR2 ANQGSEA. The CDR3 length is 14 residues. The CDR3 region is CSATEAIIGDTQYF.

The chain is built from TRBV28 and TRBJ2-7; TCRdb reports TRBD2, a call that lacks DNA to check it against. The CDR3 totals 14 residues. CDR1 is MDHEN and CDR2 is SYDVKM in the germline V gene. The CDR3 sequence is CASSLVPAGGEQYF.

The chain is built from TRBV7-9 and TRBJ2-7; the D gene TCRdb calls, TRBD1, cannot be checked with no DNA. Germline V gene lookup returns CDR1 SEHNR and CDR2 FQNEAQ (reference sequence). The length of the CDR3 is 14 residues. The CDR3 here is CASSWGQGVYEQYF.

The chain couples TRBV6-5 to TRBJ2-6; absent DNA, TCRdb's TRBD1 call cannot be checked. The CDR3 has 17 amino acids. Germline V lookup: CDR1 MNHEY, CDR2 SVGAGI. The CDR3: CASSLGQGEAGANVLTF.

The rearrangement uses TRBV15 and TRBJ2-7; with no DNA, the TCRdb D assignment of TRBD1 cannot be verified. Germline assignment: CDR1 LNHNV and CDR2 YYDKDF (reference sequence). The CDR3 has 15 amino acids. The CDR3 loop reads CATSRVRGGGVEQYF.

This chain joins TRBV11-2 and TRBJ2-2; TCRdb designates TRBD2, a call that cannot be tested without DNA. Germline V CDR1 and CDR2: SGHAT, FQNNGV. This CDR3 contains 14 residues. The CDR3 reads CASSPWDSSGELFF.

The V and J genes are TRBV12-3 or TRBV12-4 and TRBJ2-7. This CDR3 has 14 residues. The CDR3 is CASSLIGNSFEQYF.

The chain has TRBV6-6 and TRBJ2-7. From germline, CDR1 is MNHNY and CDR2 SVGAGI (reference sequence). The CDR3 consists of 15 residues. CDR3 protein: CASSYWTSSSYEQYF.

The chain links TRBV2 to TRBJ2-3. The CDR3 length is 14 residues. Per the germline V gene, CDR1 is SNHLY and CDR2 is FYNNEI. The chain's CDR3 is CASSDHPTPDTQYF.

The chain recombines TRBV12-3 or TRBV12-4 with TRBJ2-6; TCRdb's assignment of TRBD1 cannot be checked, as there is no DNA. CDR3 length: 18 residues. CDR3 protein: CASSLRQGANSGANVLTF.

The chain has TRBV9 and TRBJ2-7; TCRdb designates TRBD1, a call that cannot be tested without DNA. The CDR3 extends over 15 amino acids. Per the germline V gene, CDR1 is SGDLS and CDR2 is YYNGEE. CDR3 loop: CASSPGQGASREQYF.

Here the CDR3 reads CASSFEQGSYGYTF. The chain recombines TRBV7-2 with TRBJ1-2; TCRdb's assignment of TRBD1 cannot be checked, as there is no DNA. CDR1 and CDR2 from the germline V gene are SGHTA and FQGNSA. The CDR3 has 14 amino acids. Together with reference TRBV7-2 and TRBJ1-2, the CDR3 gives the full variable domain: GAGVSQSPSNKVTEKGKDVELRCDPISGHTALYWYRQSLGQGLEFLIYFQGNSAPDKSGLPSDRFSAERTGGSVSTLTIQRTQQEDSAVYLCASSFEQGSYGYTFGSGTRLTVV.

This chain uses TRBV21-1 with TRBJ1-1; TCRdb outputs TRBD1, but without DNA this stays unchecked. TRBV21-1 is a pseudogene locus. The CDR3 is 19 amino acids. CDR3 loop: CASSLPPGHFTVFKPEAFF.

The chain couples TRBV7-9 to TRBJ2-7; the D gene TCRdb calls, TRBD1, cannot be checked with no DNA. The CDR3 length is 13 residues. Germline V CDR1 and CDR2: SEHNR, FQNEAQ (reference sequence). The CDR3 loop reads CASSDLTGGEQYF.

CDR3 in amino acids: CASSSKPGLAGGLLYQETQYF. The chain joins TRBV12-1 to TRBJ2-5; TCRdb's D call of TRBD2 is untestable without DNA. TRBV12-1 is flagged as a pseudogene. The CDR3 extends over 21 amino acids.

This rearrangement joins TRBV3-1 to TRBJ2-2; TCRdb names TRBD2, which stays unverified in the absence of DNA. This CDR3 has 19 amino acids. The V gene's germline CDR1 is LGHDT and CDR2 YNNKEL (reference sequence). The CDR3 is CASSFDRGTSGRPPGELFF. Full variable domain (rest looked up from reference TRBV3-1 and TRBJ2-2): DTAVSQTPKYLVTQMGNDKSIKCEQNLGHDTMYWYKQDSKKFLKIMFSYNNKELIINETVPNRFSPKSPDKAHLNLHINSLELGDSAVYFCASSFDRGTSGRPPGELFFGEGSRLTVL.

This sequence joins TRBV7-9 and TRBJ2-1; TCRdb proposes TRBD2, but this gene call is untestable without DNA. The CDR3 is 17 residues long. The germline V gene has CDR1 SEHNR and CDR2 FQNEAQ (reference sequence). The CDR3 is CASIFPSLAVSYNEQFF. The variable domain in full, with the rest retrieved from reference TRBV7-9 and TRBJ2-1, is DTGVSQNPRHKITKRGQNVTFRCDPISEHNRLYWYRQTLGQGPEFLTYFQNEAQLEKSRLLSDRFSAERPKGSFSTLEIQRTEQGDSAMYLCASIFPSLAVSYNEQFFGPGTRLTVL.

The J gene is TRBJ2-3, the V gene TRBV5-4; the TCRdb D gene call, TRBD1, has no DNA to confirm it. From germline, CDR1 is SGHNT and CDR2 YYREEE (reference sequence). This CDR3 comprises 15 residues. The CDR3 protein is CASSYGGQNTDTQYF.